This T cell receptor (beta chain) appears in the sequencing data of a study of long-term antiretroviral therapy in people with HIV. Study-level points and caveats: The clones with expansion before ART were dominant in the repertoire at all time points. HIV repertoire CDR3 lengths ranged less widely than those of controls. Blood in the study was drawn between about 2003 and 2018, possibly under older ART regimens, which may be less effective than current ones.

The CDR3 is 13 amino acids. Germline CDR1 SGHNT, CDR2 YYREEE (reference sequence). V was trimmed by 6 bases and J by 5 bases, leaving 15 bases between them. A single count supports this clone. As yet, its antigen is unknown. immunoSEQ v3.0 was run at survey level. Generated by immunoSEQ multiplex PCR, the TCRdb table keeps only in-frame clones and is missing some. The sample carries more than 15,000 clones, roughly 90% recorded once. This clonotype was obtained from a woman in her 40s with HIV. The specimen comprised unsorted PBMCs, sampled 0.6 years after starting antiretroviral therapy. The chain recombines TRBV5-4 with TRBJ2-7; D perhaps matches TRBD2 (5 bases). The CDR3 loop is CASMGSGSHEQYF. The CDR3 nucleotides are TGTGCCAGCATGGGGTCGGGATCCCACGAGCAGTACTTC.